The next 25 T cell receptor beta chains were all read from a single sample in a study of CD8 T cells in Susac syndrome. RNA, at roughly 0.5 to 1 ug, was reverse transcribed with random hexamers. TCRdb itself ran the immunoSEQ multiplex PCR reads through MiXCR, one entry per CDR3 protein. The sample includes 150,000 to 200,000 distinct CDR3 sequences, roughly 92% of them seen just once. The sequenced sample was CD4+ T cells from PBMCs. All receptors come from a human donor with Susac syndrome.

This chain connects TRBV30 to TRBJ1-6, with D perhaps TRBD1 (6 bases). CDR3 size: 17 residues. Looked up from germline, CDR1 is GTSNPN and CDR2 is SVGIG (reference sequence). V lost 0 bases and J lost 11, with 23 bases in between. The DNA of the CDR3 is TGTGCCTGGAGTGTACTTACAGGGTACCCGGGCGGAACACCCCTCCACTTT. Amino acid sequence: CAWSVLTGYPGGTPLHF.

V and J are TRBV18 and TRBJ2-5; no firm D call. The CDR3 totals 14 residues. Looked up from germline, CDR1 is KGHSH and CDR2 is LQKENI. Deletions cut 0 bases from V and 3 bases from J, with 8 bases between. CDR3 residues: CASSPPGSEETQYF. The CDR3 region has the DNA TGTGCCAGCTCACCACCGGGATCGGAAGAGACCCAGTACTTC.

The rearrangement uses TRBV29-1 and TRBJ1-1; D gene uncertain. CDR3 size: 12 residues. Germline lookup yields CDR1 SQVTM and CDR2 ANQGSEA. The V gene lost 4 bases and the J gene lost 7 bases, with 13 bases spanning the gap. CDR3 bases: TGCAGCGTTGTAGACTATTCTAATGAAGCTTTCTTT. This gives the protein CSVVDYSNEAFF.

The DNA of the CDR3 is TGTGCCAGCAGAGACCAGCGGGATTCACCCCTCCACTTT. It translates to CASRDQRDSPLHF. The chain has TRBV2 and TRBJ1-6; no clear D gene. The CDR3 covers 13 residues. V gave up 6 bases and J gave up 8 bases, with 11 bases separating them. CDR1 and CDR2 (germline): SNHLY, FYNNEI.

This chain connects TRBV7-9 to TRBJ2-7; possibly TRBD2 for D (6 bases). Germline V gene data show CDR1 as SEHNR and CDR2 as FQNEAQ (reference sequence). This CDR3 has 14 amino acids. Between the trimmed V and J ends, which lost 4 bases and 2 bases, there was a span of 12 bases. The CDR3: CASSSQWGAYEQYF. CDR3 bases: TGTGCCAGCAGCTCCCAGTGGGGGGCCTACGAGCAGTACTTC.

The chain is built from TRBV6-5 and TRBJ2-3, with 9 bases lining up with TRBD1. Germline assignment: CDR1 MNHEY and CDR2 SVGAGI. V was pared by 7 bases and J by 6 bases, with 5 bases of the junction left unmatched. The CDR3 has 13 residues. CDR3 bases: TGTGCCAGCATGGACAGGGGCAGGGATACGCAGTATTTT. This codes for CASMDRGRDTQYF.

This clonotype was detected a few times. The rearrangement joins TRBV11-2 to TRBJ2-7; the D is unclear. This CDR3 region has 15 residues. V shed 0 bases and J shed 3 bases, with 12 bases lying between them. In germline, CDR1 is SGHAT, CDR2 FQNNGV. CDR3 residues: CASSLDNGRHYEQYF. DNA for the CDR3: TGTGCCAGCAGCTTAGATAATGGCAGGCACTACGAGCAGTACTTC.

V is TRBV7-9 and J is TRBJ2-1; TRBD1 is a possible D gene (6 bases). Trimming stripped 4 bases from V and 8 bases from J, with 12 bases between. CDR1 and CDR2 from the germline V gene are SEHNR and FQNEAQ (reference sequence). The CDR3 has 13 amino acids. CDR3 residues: CASSSLDSDEQFF. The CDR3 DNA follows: TGTGCCAGCAGCTCGCTGGACAGCGATGAGCAGTTCTTC.

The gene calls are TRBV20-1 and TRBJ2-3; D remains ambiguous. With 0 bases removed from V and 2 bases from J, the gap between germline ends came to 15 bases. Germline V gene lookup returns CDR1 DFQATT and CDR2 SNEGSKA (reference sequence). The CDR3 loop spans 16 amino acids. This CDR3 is CSARDPKVPDTDTQYF. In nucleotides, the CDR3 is TGCAGTGCTAGAGATCCGAAGGTCCCCGACACAGATACGCAGTATTTT.

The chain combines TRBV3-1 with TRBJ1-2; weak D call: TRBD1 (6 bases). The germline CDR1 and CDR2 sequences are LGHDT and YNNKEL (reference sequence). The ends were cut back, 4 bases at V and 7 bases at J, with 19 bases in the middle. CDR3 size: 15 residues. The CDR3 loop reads CASSPDRSRLVGYTF. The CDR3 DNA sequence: TGTGCCAGCAGCCCTGACAGGTCGCGTCTTGTTGGCTACACCTTC.

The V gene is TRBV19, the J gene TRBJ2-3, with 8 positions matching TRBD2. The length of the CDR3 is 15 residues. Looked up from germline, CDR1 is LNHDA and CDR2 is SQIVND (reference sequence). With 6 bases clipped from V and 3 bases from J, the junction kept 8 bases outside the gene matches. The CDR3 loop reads CASSPGLVPTDTQYF. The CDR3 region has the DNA TGTGCCAGTAGCCCGGGACTAGTCCCGACAGATACGCAGTATTTT.

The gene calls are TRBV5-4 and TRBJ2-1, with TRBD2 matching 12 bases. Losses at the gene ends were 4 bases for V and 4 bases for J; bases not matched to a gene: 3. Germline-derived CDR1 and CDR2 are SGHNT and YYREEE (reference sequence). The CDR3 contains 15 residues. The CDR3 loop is CASSPSGGAYNEQFF. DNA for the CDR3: TGTGCCAGCAGCCCTAGCGGGGGGGCTTACAATGAGCAGTTCTTC.

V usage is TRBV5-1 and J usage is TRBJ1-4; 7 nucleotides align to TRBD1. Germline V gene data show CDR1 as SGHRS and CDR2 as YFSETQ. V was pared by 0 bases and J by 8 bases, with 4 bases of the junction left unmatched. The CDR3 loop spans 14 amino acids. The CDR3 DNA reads TGCGCCAGCAGCTTGGAAGGGGGCGACGAAAAACTGTTTTTT. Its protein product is CASSLEGGDEKLFF. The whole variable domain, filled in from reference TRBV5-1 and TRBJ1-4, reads KAGVTQTPRYLIKTRGQQVTLSCSPISGHRSVSWYQQTPGQGLQFLFEYFSETQRNKGNFPGRFSGRQFSNSRSEMNVSTLELGDSALYLCASSLEGGDEKLFFGSGTQLSVL.

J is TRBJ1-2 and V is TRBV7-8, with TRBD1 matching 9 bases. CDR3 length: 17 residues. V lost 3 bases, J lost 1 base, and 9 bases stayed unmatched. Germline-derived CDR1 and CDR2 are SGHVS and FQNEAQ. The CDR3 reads CASSLRTGGASNYGYTF. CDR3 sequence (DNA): TGTGCCAGCAGCTTGCGAACAGGGGGCGCCAGTAACTATGGCTACACCTTC.

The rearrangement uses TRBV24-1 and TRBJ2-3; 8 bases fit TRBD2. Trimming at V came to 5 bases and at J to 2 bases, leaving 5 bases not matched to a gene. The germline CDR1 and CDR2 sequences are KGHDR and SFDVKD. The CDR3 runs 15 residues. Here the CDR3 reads CATSGTSGNTDTQYF. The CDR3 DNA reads TGTGCCACCAGTGGTACTAGCGGCAACACAGATACGCAGTATTTT.

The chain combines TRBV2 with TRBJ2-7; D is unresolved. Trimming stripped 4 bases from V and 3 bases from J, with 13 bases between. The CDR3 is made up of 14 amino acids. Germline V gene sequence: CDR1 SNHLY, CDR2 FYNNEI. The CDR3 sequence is CASSGFTPYYEQYF. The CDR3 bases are TGTGCCAGCAGTGGATTTACCCCCTACTACGAGCAGTACTTC.

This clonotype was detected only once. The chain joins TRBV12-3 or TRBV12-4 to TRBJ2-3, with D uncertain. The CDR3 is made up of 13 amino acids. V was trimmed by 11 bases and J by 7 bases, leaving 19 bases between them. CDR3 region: CAGRPLGVNTQYF. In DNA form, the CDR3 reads TGTGCCGGCCGCCCTCTTGGAGTGAATACGCAGTATTTT.

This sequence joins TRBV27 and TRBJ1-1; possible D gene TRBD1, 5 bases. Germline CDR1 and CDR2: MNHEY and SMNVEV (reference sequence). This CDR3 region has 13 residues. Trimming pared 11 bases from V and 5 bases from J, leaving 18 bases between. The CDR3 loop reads CAVRRGEGTEAFF. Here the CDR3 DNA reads TGTGCCGTTCGGCGGGGCGAGGGGACTGAAGCTTTCTTT.

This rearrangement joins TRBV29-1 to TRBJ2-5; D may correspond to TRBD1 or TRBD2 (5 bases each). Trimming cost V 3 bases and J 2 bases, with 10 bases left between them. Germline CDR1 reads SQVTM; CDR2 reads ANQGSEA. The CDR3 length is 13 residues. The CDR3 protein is CSVEWGKQETQYF. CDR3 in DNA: TGCAGCGTTGAGTGGGGGAAGCAAGAGACCCAGTACTTC.

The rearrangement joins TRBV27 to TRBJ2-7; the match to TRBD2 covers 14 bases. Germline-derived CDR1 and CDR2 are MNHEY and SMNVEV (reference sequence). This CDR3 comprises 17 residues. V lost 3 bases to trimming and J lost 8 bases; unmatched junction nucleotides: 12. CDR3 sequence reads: CASSLQGTSGGRYKQYF. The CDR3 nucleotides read TGTGCCAGCAGTTTGCAAGGGACTAGCGGGGGAAGGTACAAGCAGTACTTC.

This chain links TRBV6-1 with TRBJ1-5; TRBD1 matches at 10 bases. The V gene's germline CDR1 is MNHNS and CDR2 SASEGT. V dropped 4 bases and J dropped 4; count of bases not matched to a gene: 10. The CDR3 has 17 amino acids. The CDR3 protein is CASSVGQGGRENQPQHF. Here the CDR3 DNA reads TGTGCCAGCAGTGTTGGACAGGGGGGAAGAGAGAATCAGCCCCAGCATTTT.

The DNA for the CDR3 is TGTGCCAGCTTGGGGGGAGAGACCCAGTACTTC. It yields the protein CASLGGETQYF. This rearrangement joins TRBV7-9 to TRBJ2-5, with a tentative D call TRBD2 (6 bases). V lost 8 bases and J 4 bases, leaving 8 bases between the germline ends. The germline V gene has CDR1 SEHNR and CDR2 FQNEAQ (reference sequence). This CDR3 spans 11 amino acids.

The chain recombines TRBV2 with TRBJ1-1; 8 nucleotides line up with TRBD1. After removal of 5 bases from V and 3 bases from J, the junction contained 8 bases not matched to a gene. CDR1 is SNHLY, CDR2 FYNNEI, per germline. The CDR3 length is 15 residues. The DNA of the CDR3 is TGTGCCAGCAGTTATCAGGGGGCGAGGGACACTGAAGCTTTCTTT. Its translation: CASSYQGARDTEAFF.

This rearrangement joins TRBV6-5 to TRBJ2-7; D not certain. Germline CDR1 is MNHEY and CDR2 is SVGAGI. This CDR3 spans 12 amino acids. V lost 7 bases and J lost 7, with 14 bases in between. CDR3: CASNRSRREQYF. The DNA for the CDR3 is TGTGCCAGCAATCGATCCCGTCGGGAGCAGTACTTC.

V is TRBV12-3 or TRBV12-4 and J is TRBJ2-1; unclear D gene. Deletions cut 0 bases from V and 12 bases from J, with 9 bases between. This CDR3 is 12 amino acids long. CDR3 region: CASSLAGSGQFF. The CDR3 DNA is TGTGCCAGCAGTTTAGCGGGTTCGGGGCAGTTCTTC.